This T cell receptor beta chain stems from a study of blood T cell repertoires in COVID-19. Assay: immunoSEQ multiplex PCR; the TCRdb copy retains only in-frame clones and omits some. The sample holds around 130,000 clones, 85% to 90% seen once. V shed 5 bases, J shed 4 bases, and the junction held 14 bases outside the gene matches. This CDR3 comprises 19 residues. CDR1 and CDR2 from the germline V gene are MDHEN and SYDVKM. Sequencing was done on a sample of peripheral blood. The clonotype comes from a woman at least 80 years old with acute or convalescent COVID-19. The gene calls are TRBV28 and TRBJ2-6; 10 nucleotides agree with TRBD1. The CDR3 bases are TGTGCCAGCAGTGTCCCATTTGGACAGGGGGATGTGGGGGCCAACGTCCTGACTTTC. Its translation: CASSVPFGQGDVGANVLTF.